The 32 T cell receptor beta chains in this list originate from one sample, sequenced in a study of cytomegalovirus exposure and HLA in healthy donors. The assay was immunoSEQ multiplex PCR, and TCRdb's table has in-frame clones only and misses some. The sample records over 110,000 clones, more than 75% being singletons. Material: PBMCs. These receptors all stem from a man younger than 35 in good health and CMV-seropositive.

As regards this clone: The germline gene is not matched at one end of the junction; a read error may be the cause. The CDR3 nucleotides read TGCGCCAGCAGCCCGACAGGGACGAACCCTGAAGCTTTCTTT. It is translated as CASSPTGTNPEAFF. The genes are TRBV5-1 and TRBJ1-1, with TRBD1 matching over 7 bases. The CDR3 loop spans 14 amino acids. Germline V gene data show CDR1 as SGHRS and CDR2 as YFSETQ.

The chain uses TRBV10-3 and TRBJ1-2; the match to TRBD1 covers 8 bases. Germline assignment: CDR1 ENHRY and CDR2 SYGVKD. V lost 4 bases, J lost 4 bases, and 2 bases stayed unmatched. CDR3 length: 13 residues. The CDR3 here is CAISAGQGYGYTF. The CDR3 DNA reads as TGTGCCATCAGTGCAGGACAGGGCTATGGCTACACCTTC.

This chain uses TRBV29-1 with TRBJ2-1; TRBD1 matches at 7 bases. V shed 1 base and J 16 bases; nucleotides not matched to a gene: 7. Germline assignment: CDR1 SQVTM and CDR2 ANQGSEA. The CDR3 is 11 residues long. This CDR3 reads CSVEVVSGGFF. The CDR3 nucleotides are TGCAGCGTTGAAGTTGTGTCAGGGGGATTCTTC.

This chain uses TRBV5-1 with TRBJ1-2; D is unresolved. This CDR3 region has 12 residues. V lost 4 bases and J 4 bases, leaving 8 bases between the germline ends. Germline values: CDR1 SGHRS, CDR2 YFSETQ. The DNA for the CDR3 is TGCGCCAGCAGCGAGGGAGGCTATGGCTACACCTTC. Its protein is CASSEGGYGYTF.

DNA of the CDR3: TGTGCCAGCAGTTCTCGACTAGCGGGGGGCCCCGGTGAGCAGTTCTTC. Its translation is CASSSRLAGGPGEQFF. This chain joins TRBV6-5 and TRBJ2-1; TRBD2 aligns across 13 bases. Germline loops: CDR1 MNHEY, CDR2 SVGAGI. With V trimmed by 4 bases and J by 9 bases, 9 bases remained unmatched. The CDR3 is made up of 16 amino acids.

The rearrangement joins TRBV5-1 to TRBJ2-1; TRBD2 aligns across 8 bases. Trimming took 0 bases from V and 1 from J; bases not matched to a gene: 15. This CDR3 has 20 amino acids. Per germline, CDR1 SGHRS and CDR2 YFSETQ. In DNA form, the CDR3 reads TGCGCCAGCAGCTTGGCCCTCGGGGGGGCCATCCTCGAGTCCTACAATGAGCAGTTCTTC. It codes for CASSLALGGAILESYNEQFF.

The chain has TRBV2 and TRBJ2-7; tentative D call: TRBD1 (6 bases). This CDR3 is 12 amino acids long. V dropped 6 bases and J dropped 4 bases, with 10 bases sitting between them. The V gene's germline CDR1 is SNHLY and CDR2 FYNNEI. In nucleotides, the CDR3 is TGTGCCAGCAGCGCAACAGGGTACGAGCAGTACTTC. It codes for CASSATGYEQYF.

This clone was found once. This chain connects TRBV4-2 to TRBJ1-3, with 8 bases identical to TRBD1. CDR1 is LGHNA and CDR2 is YNFKEQ in the germline V gene. Trimming at V came to 4 bases and at J to 0 bases, leaving 2 bases not matched to a gene. This CDR3 region has 15 residues. CDR3 bases: TGTGCCAGCAGCCGAGACAGGGGCTCTGGAAACACCATATATTTT. This sequence encodes CASSRDRGSGNTIYF.

The chain couples TRBV27 to TRBJ2-7; D unresolved. Germline CDR1 MNHEY, CDR2 SMNVEV (reference sequence). The CDR3 runs to 14 residues. Trimming took off 0 bases at V and 1 base at J, with 7 bases between the two ends. The CDR3 nucleotides are TGTGCCAGCAGTTTATCTCCCGAGTCCTACGAGCAGTACTTC. Translating gives CASSLSPESYEQYF.

The chain recombines TRBV19 with TRBJ2-6; 9 nucleotides align to TRBD1. CDR1 and CDR2 from the germline V gene are LNHDA and SQIVND (reference sequence). The J segment lost 3 bases and the V segment lost 4 bases, leaving 4 bases of the junction unmatched. The CDR3 covers 16 residues. The CDR3 nucleotides read TGTGCCAGTAGTAGGGACAGGGTCGGTGGGGCCAACGTCCTGACTTTC. Its protein is CASSRDRVGGANVLTF.

This sequence joins TRBV5-4 and TRBJ2-2; 7 bases match TRBD2. CDR1 and CDR2 (germline): SGHNT, YYREEE (reference sequence). The V gene end was trimmed by 0 bases and the J gene end by 7 bases; junction bases not matched to a gene: 6. The CDR3 is made up of 15 amino acids. In nucleotides, the CDR3 is TGTGCCAGCAGCTTGGGCGGGAGTGGGGGCGGGGAGCTGTTTTTT. Translation gives CASSLGGSGGGELFF.

The chain has TRBV29-1 and TRBJ2-1; TRBD1 agrees at 7 bases. CDR3 size: 14 residues. The V and J ends lost 4 bases and 8 bases, in that order; junction bases with no gene match: 11. Germline values: CDR1 SQVTM, CDR2 ANQGSEA. CDR3 nucleotide sequence: TGCAGCGTTGGGGAGCCAGACAGGGATGATGAGCAGTTCTTC. Protein sequence: CSVGEPDRDDEQFF.

J is TRBJ2-1 and V is TRBV5-1; 15 nucleotides align to TRBD2. Germline V gene sequence: CDR1 SGHRS, CDR2 YFSETQ. V shed 6 bases, J shed 7 bases, and the junction held 5 bases outside the gene matches. The CDR3 is made up of 15 amino acids. CDR3 bases: TGCGCCAGCACCTATGGGACTAGCGGGAGGAATGAGCAGTTCTTC. This gives the protein CASTYGTSGRNEQFF.

This rearrangement joins TRBV13 to TRBJ2-5, with D perhaps matching TRBD1 (6 bases). Germline values: CDR1 PRHDT, CDR2 FYEKMQ (reference sequence). The length of the CDR3 is 16 residues. Trimming took 1 base from V and 3 from J, leaving 15 bases between them. This CDR3 is CASSLVGAAVKETQYF. The CDR3 bases are TGTGCCAGCAGCTTAGTGGGGGCGGCTGTCAAAGAGACCCAGTACTTC.

V usage is TRBV7-9 and J usage is TRBJ2-7; the match to TRBD2 covers 9 bases. Germline V gene lookup returns CDR1 SEHNR and CDR2 FQNEAQ (reference sequence). Germline trimming cut 0 bases from V and 4 bases from J; bases unmatched to any gene: 4. The CDR3 contains 15 residues. Here the CDR3 reads CASSLASGRGYEQYF. The CDR3 bases are TGTGCCAGCAGCTTAGCTAGCGGGAGAGGTTACGAGCAGTACTTC.

The rearrangement uses TRBV5-4 and TRBJ2-5; 11 bases are a match to TRBD2. This CDR3 contains 14 residues. Per the germline V gene, CDR1 is SGHNT and CDR2 is YYREEE (reference sequence). With V trimmed by 4 bases and J by 3 bases, 2 bases remained unmatched. CDR3 amino acids: CASSQGLAEETQYF. DNA of the CDR3: TGTGCCAGCAGCCAGGGACTAGCGGAAGAGACCCAGTACTTC.

In this sample, this clone turned up a few times. This chain connects TRBV5-6 to TRBJ2-7; D unclear. Trimming left V 4 bases short and J 0 bases short, with 11 bases between. Germline loops: CDR1 SGHDT, CDR2 YYEEEE. The CDR3 consists of 14 residues. In DNA form, the CDR3 reads TGTGCCAGCAGCCTCTCCCACGGCTCCTACGAGCAGTACTTC. Protein product: CASSLSHGSYEQYF. Full variable domain (rest looked up from reference TRBV5-6 and TRBJ2-7): DAGVTQSPTHLIKTRGQQVTLRCSPKSGHDTVSWYQQALGQGPQFIFQYYEEEERQRGNFPDRFSGHQFPNYSSELNVNALLLGDSALYLCASSLSHGSYEQYFGPGTRLTVT.

This chain uses TRBV5-4 with TRBJ1-1; possibly TRBD1 for D (6 bases). CDR3 size: 16 residues. V was pared by 2 bases and J by 4 bases, with 18 bases between. Germline V gene lookup returns CDR1 SGHNT and CDR2 YYREEE (reference sequence). The CDR3 protein is CASSLFRGEIGTEAFF. In nucleotides, the CDR3 is TGTGCCAGCAGCTTATTCAGGGGCGAAATTGGCACTGAAGCTTTCTTT.

The chain joins TRBV18 to TRBJ1-6; D unresolved. Trimming cost V 1 base and J 7 bases, with 8 bases left between them. The CDR3 contains 14 residues. The germline CDR1 and CDR2 sequences are KGHSH and LQKENI. The CDR3 sequence is CASSPRDTNSPLHF. The CDR3 coding sequence is TGTGCCAGCTCACCACGTGACACAAATTCACCCCTCCACTTT.

The chain carries TRBV11-3 and TRBJ2-1, with D perhaps matching TRBD2 (6 bases). Trimming pared 5 bases from V and 6 bases from J, leaving 17 bases between. The length of the CDR3 is 15 residues. Germline CDR1 reads SGHNT; CDR2 reads YENEEA. The CDR3 bases are TGTGCCAGCAGCCATCCGGGGGTAGGTAGCAATGAGCAGTTCTTC. Its translation: CASSHPGVGSNEQFF.

This sequence joins TRBV10-3 and TRBJ1-3; D perhaps matches TRBD1 (6 bases). The CDR3 consists of 14 residues. The V and J ends lost 3 bases and 5 bases respectively, with 11 bases between them. The germline gives CDR1 ENHRY, CDR2 SYGVKD. The CDR3 DNA follows: TGTGCCATCAGTGAAGGGGGATCTCGAAACACCATATATTTT. This encodes CAISEGGSRNTIYF.

The chain combines TRBV19 with TRBJ2-1, with 7 bases identical to TRBD2. V lost 4 bases to trimming and J lost 9 bases; unmatched junction nucleotides: 12. The CDR3 extends over 15 amino acids. Germline CDR1 LNHDA, CDR2 SQIVND (reference sequence). The CDR3 is CASSKLAVGGGEQFF. The CDR3 DNA follows: TGTGCCAGTAGTAAACTAGCCGTTGGGGGGGGTGAGCAGTTCTTC.

V and J are TRBV7-2 and TRBJ2-7, with 9 bases fitting TRBD1. Trimming removed 8 bases from V and 4 bases from J; junction bases left unmatched: 12. The CDR3 length is 15 residues. Germline CDR1 and CDR2: SGHTA and FQGNSA. In DNA form, the CDR3 reads TGTGCCAGCTCCCCCTCGGACAGGGGTGGATACGAGCAGTACTTC. Translated: CASSPSDRGGYEQYF.

This chain joins TRBV7-2 and TRBJ2-5; 7 bases match TRBD1. The CDR3 spans 15 residues. Germline CDR1 and CDR2: SGHTA and FQGNSA. V lost 5 bases, J lost 7 bases, and 13 bases stayed unmatched. CDR3 DNA sequence: TGTGCCAGCAGCGACGGGACAGTCCGAAGTGGGACCCAGTACTTC. Protein: CASSDGTVRSGTQYF.

The chain employs TRBV2 and TRBJ2-7; 7 bases map to TRBD1. The CDR3 is 15 residues long. The germline V gene encodes CDR1 SNHLY and CDR2 FYNNEI. The V segment lost 6 bases and the J segment 2 bases; nucleotides outside the gene matches: 10. The CDR3 nucleotides read TGTGCCAGCAGGGAGGACAGGATTTTTCCCTACGAGCAGTACTTC. Translation: CASREDRIFPYEQYF.

This clone came up a few times. The genes are TRBV30 and TRBJ1-2, with D tentatively TRBD1 (6 bases). V was pared by 0 bases and J by 13 bases, with 18 bases between. This CDR3 has 13 amino acids. Germline CDR1 is GTSNPN and CDR2 is SVGIG (reference sequence). CDR3 bases: TGTGCCTGGAGTGTAAAGGCAGGGGAGGGTTGCACCTTC. Translating gives CAWSVKAGEGCTF.

This chain joins TRBV5-8 and TRBJ1-6; D is perhaps TRBD1 (5 bases). Germline V gene data show CDR1 as SGHTS and CDR2 as YDEGEE. The V and J ends lost 0 bases and 8 bases respectively, with 9 bases between them. The CDR3 runs to 14 residues. The CDR3 region has the DNA TGTGCCAGCAGCTTGGGGGGGGAATATTCACCCCTCCACTTT. Protein product: CASSLGGEYSPLHF.

This clone came up once. The V gene is TRBV29-1, the J gene TRBJ1-1; TRBD1 aligns across 7 bases. Germline V gene lookup returns CDR1 SQVTM and CDR2 ANQGSEA. The CDR3 spans 14 residues. V gave up 6 bases and J gave up 8 bases; unmatched junction bases: 15. CDR3 protein: CSVGSGGTIREAFF. The CDR3 DNA sequence: TGCAGCGTCGGTTCAGGGGGAACCATACGAGAAGCTTTCTTT.

The J gene is TRBJ1-3, the V gene TRBV5-6; 8 bases match TRBD1. The CDR3 covers 15 residues. CDR1 and CDR2 from the germline V gene are SGHDT and YYEEEE. The junction had 6 bases not matched to a gene; V was cut back by 3 bases and J by 4 bases. This chain's CDR3 is CASSSGQGRGNTIYF. The CDR3 region has the DNA TGTGCCAGCAGCTCTGGACAGGGAAGAGGAAACACCATATATTTT.

The chain links TRBV5-6 to TRBJ2-3; tentative D call: TRBD2 (6 bases). Trimming pared 4 bases from V and 6 bases from J, leaving 18 bases between. CDR3 length: 15 amino acids. Germline V lookup: CDR1 SGHDT, CDR2 YYEEEE. The CDR3 nucleotides are TGTGCCAGCAGCCGGCGGGGTCCCCGAGGGGATACGCAGTATTTT. The encoded protein is CASSRRGPRGDTQYF.

CDR3 coding DNA: TGTGCCACCAGCAGCCCAGGGGAGGGCGACTATGGCTACACCTTC. Protein: CATSSPGEGDYGYTF. V gene TRBV15 combines with J gene TRBJ1-2; tentative D call: TRBD1 (6 bases). In germline, CDR1 is LNHNV, CDR2 YYDKDF (reference sequence). With 3 bases removed from V and 3 bases from J, the gap between germline ends came to 14 bases. This CDR3 spans 15 amino acids.

J is TRBJ1-2 and V is TRBV13; a possible D gene is TRBD1 (5 bases). The CDR3 extends over 15 amino acids. Germline values: CDR1 PRHDT, CDR2 FYEKMQ (reference sequence). Trimming stripped 4 bases from V and 8 bases from J, with 20 bases between. The CDR3 spells CASSWGMRDSFGYTF. The CDR3 coding sequence is TGTGCCAGCAGCTGGGGCATGAGAGACAGCTTCGGCTACACCTTC.